A single sample is the source of the 31 T cell receptor beta chains below, sequenced in a study of T-cell memory formation after mild COVID-19. TCRdb analysed the 5' RACE reads with MiXCR anew, one entry per CDR3 protein. The table includes about 440,000 distinct CDR3 sequences, around 18% detected once. Sequenced material: PBMCs or a T cell subset sorted from them (not recorded which). These receptors all stem from an adult woman who had mild COVID-19 (a few samples of this study predate the infection). Cell type and time point are not known.

This clonotype was counted between two and nine times. J is TRBJ1-2 and V is TRBV5-6; 7 bases agree with TRBD1. The junction had 3 bases not matched to a gene; V was cut back by 3 bases and J by 4 bases. The germline V gene has CDR1 SGHDT and CDR2 YYEEEE. The CDR3 covers 13 residues. The CDR3 DNA follows: TGTGCCAGCAGCTCGGGACAGCCCTATGGCTACACCTTC. Its protein is CASSSGQPYGYTF.

This rearrangement joins TRBV7-9 to TRBJ1-4; D is unclear. CDR3 length: 15 residues. Trimming took 4 bases from V and 4 from J, leaving 13 bases between them. The germline CDR1 and CDR2 sequences are SEHNR and FQNEAQ (reference sequence). CDR3 residues: CASSYDPGLNEKLFF. CDR3 sequence (DNA): TGTGCCAGCAGCTACGACCCCGGACTTAATGAAAAACTGTTTTTT.

This clonotype was seen a few times. The gene calls are TRBV7-2 and TRBJ2-3, with 9 nucleotides matching TRBD2. CDR3 size: 18 residues. After removal of 3 bases from V and 3 bases from J, the junction contained 13 bases not matched to a gene. CDR1 SGHTA and CDR2 FQGNSA come from the germline V gene. The CDR3 reads CASSFWGLSTSGTDTQYF. In nucleotides, the CDR3 is TGTGCCAGCAGCTTTTGGGGCTTATCAACTAGCGGGACAGATACGCAGTATTTT.

The chain links TRBV25-1 to TRBJ2-7, with D unclear. Germline V gene data show CDR1 as MGHDK and CDR2 as SYGVNS. The V end lost 5 bases, the J end lost 11 bases, and 22 bases lay between the germline ends. The CDR3 length is 14 residues. CDR3 amino acids: CASSPAGALYAEYF. The DNA for the CDR3 is TGTGCCAGCAGTCCAGCCGGAGCCCTCTACGCGGAGTACTTC.

This clonotype has just a few counts. The chain uses TRBV7-8 and TRBJ2-3, with 11 bases fitting TRBD2. The V gene's germline CDR1 is SGHVS and CDR2 FQNEAQ. V lost 2 bases and J lost 3; bases outside the gene matches: 10. The CDR3 contains 18 residues. CDR3 sequence (DNA): TGTGCCAGCAGCTTATCGTTAGCGGGGGGGCTCGGAACAGATACGCAGTATTTT. It codes for CASSLSLAGGLGTDTQYF.

This rearrangement joins TRBV14 to TRBJ2-5; D remains ambiguous. This CDR3 has 14 residues. V was pared by 0 bases and J by 1 base, with 6 bases between. Looked up from germline, CDR1 is SGHDN and CDR2 is FVKESK. CDR3 DNA: TGTGCCAGCAGCCAAGATGAAGGCCAAGAGACCCAGTACTTC. This translates into CASSQDEGQETQYF.

The chain is built from TRBV4-3 and TRBJ2-4, with 8 bases matching TRBD2. V gave up 0 bases and J gave up 7 bases; unmatched junction bases: 5. Germline V gives CDR1 LGHNA, CDR2 YSLEER. CDR3 size: 15 residues. Here the CDR3 DNA reads TGCGCCAGCAGCCAAGATGCACCGGGGGGGAACATTCAGTACTTC. It yields the protein CASSQDAPGGNIQYF.

The V gene is TRBV20-1, the J gene TRBJ2-1; D is possibly TRBD1 or TRBD2 (5 bases each). Germline assignment: CDR1 DFQATT and CDR2 SNEGSKA (reference sequence). V lost 3 bases and J lost 4, with 13 bases in between. The CDR3 totals 14 residues. The CDR3 nucleotides are TGCAGTGCTAGCCCCCGGGACCAGTACAATGAGCAGTTCTTC. This encodes CSASPRDQYNEQFF.

This clonotype showed up just a few times. This chain joins TRBV24-1 and TRBJ2-1; D remains unclear. The CDR3 runs to 15 residues. CDR1 is KGHDR and CDR2 is SFDVKD in the germline V gene. The V end was cut by 3 bases, the J end by 4 bases, with 12 bases between. The CDR3 region is CATSDNHFIYNEQFF. The CDR3 DNA sequence: TGTGCCACCAGTGATAACCATTTCATATACAATGAGCAGTTCTTC.

The sample holds a few counts of this clonotype. This chain's CDR3 is CASSSRTGGAYEQYF. The CDR3, as DNA: TGCGCCAGCAGCTCTAGGACAGGGGGCGCTTACGAGCAGTACTTC. The chain carries TRBV5-1 and TRBJ2-7, with 11 bases identical to TRBD1. Germline trimming cut 3 bases from V and 4 bases from J; bases unmatched to any gene: 6. CDR3 length: 15 residues. Germline assignment: CDR1 SGHRS and CDR2 YFSETQ.

V gene TRBV7-2 combines with J gene TRBJ2-3; possible D gene TRBD2, 5 bases. Trimming took 3 bases from V and 2 from J, leaving 27 bases between them. The CDR3 has 20 amino acids. Germline assignment: CDR1 SGHTA and CDR2 FQGNSA. The CDR3 protein is CASSFTSGIGPSGYTDTQYF. In DNA, the CDR3 is TGTGCCAGCAGCTTTACAAGCGGAATTGGTCCCTCCGGGTACACAGATACGCAGTATTTT.

V is TRBV7-6 and J is TRBJ2-7; 7 nucleotides match TRBD1. Germline CDR1 is SGHVS and CDR2 is FNYEAQ. J lost 2 bases, V lost 2 bases, and 3 bases had no gene match. The CDR3 spans 14 residues. The CDR3 DNA reads as TGTGCCAGCAGCTTATTTGGGACAGCCTACGAGCAGTACTTC. Translation: CASSLFGTAYEQYF.

The chain carries TRBV5-1 and TRBJ2-7; 10 bases line up with TRBD1. CDR1 and CDR2 (germline): SGHRS, YFSETQ. Trimming removed 4 bases from V and 2 bases from J; junction bases left unmatched: 3. CDR3 size: 14 residues. The CDR3 loop reads CASSDGTGAYEQYF. DNA for the CDR3: TGCGCCAGCAGCGACGGGACAGGGGCCTACGAGCAGTACTTC.

The rearrangement joins TRBV5-1 to TRBJ2-1; TRBD1 aligns across 9 bases. Germline V gene sequence: CDR1 SGHRS, CDR2 YFSETQ. V lost 4 bases and J lost 8; bases outside the gene matches: 10. The CDR3 covers 15 residues. CDR3 amino acids: CASSPGQGDGDEQFF. CDR3 nucleotide sequence: TGCGCCAGCAGCCCGGGACAGGGAGATGGTGATGAGCAGTTCTTC.

This rearrangement joins TRBV7-2 to TRBJ1-1; 7 positions agree with TRBD1. The V segment lost 3 bases and the J segment 4 bases; nucleotides outside the gene matches: 5. CDR3 length: 14 residues. Germline V gene lookup returns CDR1 SGHTA and CDR2 FQGNSA. The CDR3 region is CASSLKRGRTEAFF. The CDR3 DNA sequence: TGTGCCAGCAGCTTGAAAAGGGGGCGCACTGAAGCTTTCTTT.

J is TRBJ1-6 and V is TRBV12-3 or TRBV12-4; D ambiguous. Trimming cost V 3 bases and J 13 bases, with 13 bases left between them. This CDR3 has 13 residues. The CDR3 sequence: CASSFTVRFPLHF. DNA of the CDR3: TGTGCCAGCAGTTTTACAGTCCGATTTCCCCTCCACTTT.

The V call is TRBV5-1, the J call TRBJ1-2; TRBD1 matches at 7 bases. V lost 4 bases to trimming and J lost 0 bases; unmatched junction nucleotides: 6. The germline CDR1 and CDR2 sequences are SGHRS and YFSETQ. CDR3 length: 15 residues. CDR3 amino acids: CASSETGQPNYGYTF. The CDR3 DNA reads TGCGCCAGCAGCGAGACAGGGCAACCTAACTATGGCTACACCTTC.

The chain joins TRBV6-2 or TRBV6-3 to TRBJ2-3, with 7 bases that match TRBD2. The CDR3 is 16 amino acids. V lost 2 bases, J lost 4 bases, and 9 bases stayed unmatched. Looked up from germline, CDR1 is MNHEY and CDR2 is SVGEGT. CDR3 loop: CASSYDGGGEPDTQYF. In DNA, the CDR3 is TGTGCCAGCAGTTACGACGGGGGAGGGGAACCAGATACGCAGTATTTT.

This clonotype was recorded a few times. The chain links TRBV5-1 to TRBJ1-1, with a weak D call TRBD1 (6 bases). CDR3 size: 16 residues. Trimming removed 3 bases at V and 0 bases at J, with 15 bases between. Germline loops: CDR1 SGHRS, CDR2 YFSETQ. The CDR3 here is CASSSTGNPLNTEAFF. CDR3 DNA: TGCGCCAGCAGCTCCACAGGGAACCCCCTGAACACTGAAGCTTTCTTT.

The genes are TRBV4-2 and TRBJ2-7, with 11 nucleotides matching TRBD2. CDR3 size: 17 residues. V shed 4 bases, J shed 4 bases, and the junction held 12 bases outside the gene matches. Per the germline V gene, CDR1 is LGHNA and CDR2 is YNFKEQ. The CDR3 DNA follows: TGTGCCAGCAGCCCAGAACCTCGGACTAGCGGGCAATACGAGCAGTACTTC. Translation: CASSPEPRTSGQYEQYF.

This clonotype was counted only a few times. The gene calls are TRBV7-2 and TRBJ1-1; D may be TRBD1 (5 bases). CDR3 length: 14 amino acids. Trimming took off 3 bases at V and 4 bases at J, with 12 bases between the two ends. Germline-derived CDR1 and CDR2 are SGHTA and FQGNSA. The CDR3 here is CASSFTRELTEAFF. CDR3 DNA: TGTGCCAGCAGCTTCACCAGGGAACTCACTGAAGCTTTCTTT.

This clonotype was counted only a few times. The V and J genes are TRBV20-1 and TRBJ2-1; D may be TRBD2 (5 bases). The CDR3 has 14 residues. Germline V gene data show CDR1 as DFQATT and CDR2 as SNEGSKA (reference sequence). With 1 base removed from V and 3 bases from J, the gap between germline ends came to 10 bases. Here the CDR3 DNA reads TGCAGTGCTAGAGTGGACGGGGTCTACAATGAGCAGTTCTTC. Encoded protein: CSARVDGVYNEQFF.

This clonotype was found a few times. This rearrangement joins TRBV27 to TRBJ1-2; perhaps TRBD1 as D (5 bases). CDR1 is MNHEY, CDR2 SMNVEV, per germline (reference sequence). V was shortened by 2 bases and J by 6 bases, with 13 bases between the two germline ends. The CDR3 totals 14 residues. The CDR3 loop reads CASSLGAPGDGYTF. The CDR3 region has the DNA TGTGCCAGCAGTTTAGGGGCCCCCGGGGATGGCTACACCTTC.

This clonotype came up a few times. The chain has TRBV28 and TRBJ1-6, with unresolved D. The CDR3 has 15 amino acids. CDR1 is MDHEN, CDR2 SYDVKM, per germline. The CDR3 coding sequence is TGTGGCACGGATGGGTCTAGCTCCTATAATTCACCCCTCCACTTT. This gives the protein CGTDGSSSYNSPLHF.

In its sample, this clonotype was seen a few times. The rearrangement uses TRBV20-1 and TRBJ1-1; 7 positions agree with TRBD1. The CDR3 totals 15 residues. CDR1 DFQATT and CDR2 SNEGSKA come from the germline V gene (reference sequence). V lost 1 base and J lost 3; bases outside the gene matches: 8. The CDR3 region is CSARAWTGQHTEAFF. CDR3 in DNA: TGCAGTGCTAGAGCTTGGACAGGACAGCACACTGAAGCTTTCTTT.

This clonotype was seen more than once but under ten times. J is TRBJ2-6 and V is TRBV20-1, with 9 bases aligning to TRBD2. In germline, CDR1 is DFQATT, CDR2 SNEGSKA (reference sequence). The CDR3 has 17 amino acids. V dropped 4 bases and J dropped 0; count of bases not matched to a gene: 7. The CDR3 region has the DNA TGCAGTGCTACCTCGACTAGCGGAAGCTCTGGGGCCAACGTCCTGACTTTC. Translating it yields CSATSTSGSSGANVLTF.

This clonotype was observed a few times. This chain uses TRBV5-8 with TRBJ2-3; possible D gene TRBD2, 7 bases. V shed 5 bases and J shed 1 base, with 14 bases lying between them. This CDR3 is built from 15 residues. The germline V gene encodes CDR1 SGHTS and CDR2 YDEGEE. CDR3 in amino acids: CASRSTGRGTDTQYF. Here the CDR3 DNA reads TGTGCCAGCAGATCCACAGGGAGGGGCACAGATACGCAGTATTTT.

This clonotype has a handful of counts. The chain joins TRBV20-1 to TRBJ2-6, with 8 bases aligning to TRBD1. With 6 bases clipped from V and 3 bases from J, the junction kept 10 bases outside the gene matches. The CDR3 runs to 16 residues. Germline CDR1 reads DFQATT; CDR2 reads SNEGSKA (reference sequence). CDR3 sequence: CSAPTGVALGANVLTF. Here the CDR3 DNA reads TGCAGTGCCCCGACAGGGGTAGCTCTTGGGGCCAACGTCCTGACTTTC.

The chain joins TRBV29-1 to TRBJ2-2; TRBD1 matches at 7 bases. This CDR3 is built from 14 residues. After removal of 6 bases from V and 5 bases from J, the junction contained 9 bases not matched to a gene. The germline V gene has CDR1 SQVTM and CDR2 ANQGSEA. The CDR3 protein is CSVARDSSTGELFF. For the CDR3, the DNA is TGCAGCGTGGCCAGGGACAGCTCAACCGGGGAGCTGTTTTTT.

V usage is TRBV10-3 and J usage is TRBJ1-1; perhaps TRBD1 as D (5 bases). The CDR3 length is 14 residues. Germline V CDR1 and CDR2: ENHRY, SYGVKD. V lost 4 bases to trimming and J lost 0 bases, with 9 bases between them. The CDR3: CAISVGTLNTEAFF. The CDR3, as DNA: TGTGCCATCAGTGTAGGGACTTTGAACACTGAAGCTTTCTTT.

In its sample, this clonotype was seen a few times. The rearrangement uses TRBV20-1 and TRBJ2-7; 8 nucleotides agree with TRBD1. With V trimmed by 3 bases and J by 6 bases, 16 bases remained unmatched. The CDR3 contains 16 residues. Germline V gene data show CDR1 as DFQATT and CDR2 as SNEGSKA (reference sequence). The CDR3 region is CSASSLQGARSGEQYF. CDR3 nucleotides: TGCAGTGCTAGTTCACTCCAGGGGGCGCGTTCTGGCGAGCAGTACTTC.